One and the same sample provided the 10 T cell receptor beta chains below, sequenced in a study of Ad26.COV2.S vaccination and SARS-CoV-2 variants. The data were produced by immunoSEQ multiplex PCR, yet TCRdb's version contains in-frame clones alone and is incomplete. The sample lists over 300,000 clones; approximately 83% were seen once. Noted treatment: about 20 received Ad26.COV2.S at low or high dose, single or two shots; 5 received placebo; per-sample allocation not given. Day 63 following the first vaccine or placebo injection was when the samples were taken. The sequencing here drew on peripheral blood, taken in a trial of Ad26.COV2.S vaccine versus placebo. The receptor source for this set is a person aged 18-65 years who received the Ad26.COV2.S COVID-19 vaccine or a placebo.

The CDR3: CAWSVGPNTIYF. CDR3 DNA sequence: TGTGCCTGGAGTGTTGGTCCGAACACCATATATTTT. The J gene is TRBJ1-3, the V gene TRBV30; D unresolved. The CDR3 totals 12 residues. Deletions cut 0 bases from V and 7 bases from J, with 7 bases between. Germline lookup yields CDR1 GTSNPN and CDR2 SVGIG (reference sequence).

This clone was seen a few times. The chain recombines TRBV4-2 with TRBJ2-4; TRBD2 matches 8 bases. Losses at the gene ends were 1 base for V and 1 base for J; bases not matched to a gene: 6. Germline V gives CDR1 LGHNA, CDR2 YNFKEQ. The CDR3 runs 17 residues. DNA of the CDR3: TGTGCCAGCAGCCAAGGGAGCGGGAGTGCGGCCAAAAACATTCAGTACTTC. Translated, it gives CASSQGSGSAAKNIQYF.

This clone was detected only a few times. The chain recombines TRBV28 with TRBJ1-1; D is unclear. V lost 4 bases and J 1 base, leaving 4 bases between the germline ends. In germline, CDR1 is MDHEN, CDR2 SYDVKM. CDR3 length: 12 amino acids. The DNA of the CDR3 is TGTGCCAGCAGTTCGTCGAACACTGAAGCTTTCTTT. Translating it yields CASSSSNTEAFF.

This chain connects TRBV4-2 to TRBJ2-7; TRBD2 is a possible D gene (6 bases). In germline, CDR1 is LGHNA, CDR2 YNFKEQ. The CDR3 sequence is 14 residues long. V lost 2 bases to trimming and J lost 3 bases, with 11 bases between them. The CDR3 DNA reads as TGTGCCAGCAGCCAATCTTGGGGACTCTACGAGCAGTACTTC. Translated: CASSQSWGLYEQYF.

The chain carries TRBV7-9 and TRBJ2-3, with no clear D. Germline CDR1 SEHNR, CDR2 FQNEAQ (reference sequence). V was clipped by 2 bases and J by 1 base, with 7 bases between them. The CDR3 length is 14 residues. CDR3 DNA sequence: TGTGCCAGCAGCTTAATCCAGGGCACAGATACGCAGTATTTT. Protein: CASSLIQGTDTQYF.

This clone was seen only a few times. The rearrangement joins TRBV5-4 to TRBJ1-6; the D is unclear. Germline V gives CDR1 SGHNT, CDR2 YYREEE (reference sequence). The CDR3 loop spans 16 amino acids. Deletions cut 4 bases from V and 9 bases from J, with 20 bases between. CDR3: CASSASTNIGISPLHF. Here the CDR3 DNA reads TGTGCCAGCAGCGCGTCGACAAATATTGGCATTTCACCCCTCCACTTT.

The chain employs TRBV9 and TRBJ2-1; no reliable D call. This CDR3 has 14 amino acids. Per the germline V gene, CDR1 is SGDLS and CDR2 is YYNGEE. The germline V and J ends were trimmed by 4 bases and 4 bases, with 12 bases remaining between them. The CDR3 DNA sequence: TGTGCCAGCAGCCCCCTTGGCATGTACAATGAGCAGTTCTTC. Translating it yields CASSPLGMYNEQFF.

The J gene is TRBJ1-4, the V gene TRBV5-1; possibly TRBD1 for D (5 bases). The germline gives CDR1 SGHRS, CDR2 YFSETQ. The ends were cut back, 4 bases at V and 8 bases at J, with 15 bases in the middle. This CDR3 is built from 14 residues. The CDR3 loop reads CASSGGGFDEKLFF. CDR3 in DNA: TGCGCCAGCAGCGGCGGGGGGTTTGACGAAAAACTGTTTTTT.

The rearrangement links TRBV7-6 to TRBJ1-2; TRBD1 aligns across 12 bases. The germline gives CDR1 SGHVS, CDR2 FNYEAQ. The CDR3 runs to 17 residues. After removal of 5 bases from V and 7 bases from J, the junction contained 14 bases not matched to a gene. For the CDR3, the DNA is TGTGCCAGCAGCCAATTTGCTTCGGGACAGGGGGCGCTTGGCTACACCTTC. Translated: CASSQFASGQGALGYTF.

The genes are TRBV27 and TRBJ2-5, with D tentatively TRBD2 (6 bases). Germline V gene sequence: CDR1 MNHEY, CDR2 SMNVEV (reference sequence). The CDR3 has 14 residues. Between the trimmed V and J ends, which lost 2 bases and 1 base, there was a span of 8 bases. This CDR3 is CASSLMGGQETQYF. The CDR3 DNA is TGTGCCAGCAGTTTAATGGGGGGCCAAGAGACCCAGTACTTC.